This T cell receptor beta chain derives from a study of blood T cell repertoires in COVID-19. This clone was detected only once. The repertoire was sequenced with immunoSEQ multiplex PCR; TCRdb's copy has only in-frame clones and lacks some. This table has some 260,000 clones, roughly 85% appearing once. There are 12 residues in the CDR3. The V and J ends lost 9 bases and 12 bases, in that order; junction bases with no gene match: 9. Germline V gene lookup returns CDR1 MNHEY and CDR2 SVGAGI. The TCR comes from a young woman with acute or convalescent COVID-19. V is TRBV6-5 and J is TRBJ2-1, with 9 bases aligning to TRBD2. The sequenced material came from peripheral blood. The CDR3 loop is CARLAGRTRQFF. The CDR3, as DNA: TGTGCCAGACTAGCGGGCCGTACGAGGCAGTTCTTC.